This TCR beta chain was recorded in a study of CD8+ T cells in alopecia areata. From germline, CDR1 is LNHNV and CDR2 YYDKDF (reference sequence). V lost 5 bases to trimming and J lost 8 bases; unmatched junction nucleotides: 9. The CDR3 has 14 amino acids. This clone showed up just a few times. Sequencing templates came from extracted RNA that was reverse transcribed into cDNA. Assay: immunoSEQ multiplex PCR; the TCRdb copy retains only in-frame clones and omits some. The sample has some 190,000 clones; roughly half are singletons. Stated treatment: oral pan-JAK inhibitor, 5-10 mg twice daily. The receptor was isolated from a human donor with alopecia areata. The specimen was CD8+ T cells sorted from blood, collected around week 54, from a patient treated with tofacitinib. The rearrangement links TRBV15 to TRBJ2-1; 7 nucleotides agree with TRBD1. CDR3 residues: CATSGHTGVDEQFF. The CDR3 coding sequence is TGTGCCACCAGCGGCCATACAGGGGTGGATGAGCAGTTCTTC. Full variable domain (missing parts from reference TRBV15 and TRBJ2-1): DAMVIQNPRYQVTQFGKPVTLSCSQTLNHNVMYWYQQKSSQAPKLLFHYYDKDFNNEADTPDNFQSRRPNTSFCFLDIRSPGLGDTAMYLCATSGHTGVDEQFFGPGTRLTVL.